A single T cell receptor beta chain is shown here with its context. These data come from a study of blood T cell repertoires in COVID-19. About the study: Sites across the United States, Italy and Spain contributed samples from acute and convalescent COVID-19. Sources were T cells, B-cell-depleted T cells, or PBMCs; the material itself was cDNA or gDNA.

Germline V gene data show CDR1 as SGDLS and CDR2 as YYNGEE. The CDR3 runs to 14 residues. Trimming left V 0 bases short and J 3 bases short, with 10 bases between. In the source study's methods: Reference gene primers were amplified, and this amplification served to estimate nucleated cell counts. The method was immunoSEQ multiplex PCR; TCRdb's version includes in-frame clones alone and lacks a portion of them. V and J calls and clone size are as listed in that table; D and trimming were resolved from the DNA. The sample carries approximately 61,000 clones, 75% to 90% recorded once. The chain carries TRBV9 and TRBJ2-7; no definite D call. The origin of this receptor is a human donor in a cohort sampled during active COVID-19. The sequenced sample consisted of peripheral blood. CDR3 loop: CASSVGANLYEQYF. The CDR3 DNA reads TGTGCCAGCAGCGTAGGGGCTAACCTCTACGAGCAGTACTTC.